This T cell receptor (beta chain) was recovered during a study of long-term antiretroviral therapy in people with HIV. Notes on the study in general: The study found narrower CDR3 length ranges in HIV repertoires than in controls. The ART regimens used between the mid-2000s and the late 2010s may be less effective than current ones.

A v3.0 immunoSEQ assay was performed at survey level. It was roughly 40,000-55,000 T-cell genomes per sample that sequencing targeted. Clones were sequenced by immunoSEQ multiplex PCR, and TCRdb holds only the in-frame ones, with some missing. The table lists 25,000 to 35,000 clones, approximately 96% of them singletons. Comment on this clone: Its target is not known. An end of the junction differs from the germline gene, which may be a read error.

Germline V gives CDR1 SSHAT, CDR2 FNYEAQ (reference sequence). The CDR3 length is 13 residues. The clonotype was recovered from a man aged 25-45 years with HIV. J is TRBJ2-7 and V is TRBV7-7; D is perhaps TRBD2 (6 bases). The source was unsorted PBMCs, collected around 6.6 years after starting antiretroviral therapy. The CDR3 here is CASSPDPRGEQYF. The CDR3 nucleotides are TGTGCTAGCAGCCCCGACCCGCGGGGCGAGCAGTACTTC.